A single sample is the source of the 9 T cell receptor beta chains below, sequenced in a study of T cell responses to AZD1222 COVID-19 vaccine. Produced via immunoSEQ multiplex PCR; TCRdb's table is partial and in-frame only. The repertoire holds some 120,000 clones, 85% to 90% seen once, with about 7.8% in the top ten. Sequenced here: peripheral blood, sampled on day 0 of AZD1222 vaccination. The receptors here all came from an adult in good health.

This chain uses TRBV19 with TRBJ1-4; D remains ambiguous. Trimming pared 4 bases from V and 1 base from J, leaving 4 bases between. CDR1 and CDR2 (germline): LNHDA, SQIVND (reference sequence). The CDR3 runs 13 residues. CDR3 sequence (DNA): TGTGCCAGTAGTACCCAAACTAATGAAAAACTGTTTTTT. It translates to CASSTQTNEKLFF.

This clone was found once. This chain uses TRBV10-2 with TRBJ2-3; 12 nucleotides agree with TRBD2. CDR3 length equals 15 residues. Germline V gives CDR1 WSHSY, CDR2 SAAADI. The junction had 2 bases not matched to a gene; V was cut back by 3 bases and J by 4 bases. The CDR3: CASSDPSGGADTQYF. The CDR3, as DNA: TGCGCCAGCAGTGATCCTAGCGGGGGGGCAGATACGCAGTATTTT.

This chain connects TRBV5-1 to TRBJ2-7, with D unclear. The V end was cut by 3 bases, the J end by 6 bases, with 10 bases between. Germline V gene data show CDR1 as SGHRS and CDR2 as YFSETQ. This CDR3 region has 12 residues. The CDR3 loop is CASSSSLGEQYF. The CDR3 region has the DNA TGCGCCAGCAGCTCGTCGTTGGGCGAGCAGTACTTC.

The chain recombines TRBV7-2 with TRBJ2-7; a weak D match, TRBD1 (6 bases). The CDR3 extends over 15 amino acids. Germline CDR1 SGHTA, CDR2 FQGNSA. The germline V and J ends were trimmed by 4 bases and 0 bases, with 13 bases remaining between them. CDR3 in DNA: TGTGCCAGCAGCTCCCTCGGGACATCCTCCTACGAGCAGTACTTC. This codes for CASSSLGTSSYEQYF.

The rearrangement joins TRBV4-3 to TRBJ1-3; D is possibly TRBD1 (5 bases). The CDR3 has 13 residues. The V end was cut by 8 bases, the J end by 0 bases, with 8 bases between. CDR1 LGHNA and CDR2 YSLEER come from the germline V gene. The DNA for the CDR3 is TGCGCCAGCTCGAGGGGCTCTGGAAACACCATATATTTT. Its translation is CASSRGSGNTIYF.

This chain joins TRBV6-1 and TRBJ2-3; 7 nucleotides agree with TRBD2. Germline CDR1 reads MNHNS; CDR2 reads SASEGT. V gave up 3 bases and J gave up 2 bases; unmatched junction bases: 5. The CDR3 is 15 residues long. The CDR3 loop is CASSDGGGYTDTQYF. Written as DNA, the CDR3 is TGTGCCAGCAGTGACGGCGGGGGATACACAGATACGCAGTATTTT.

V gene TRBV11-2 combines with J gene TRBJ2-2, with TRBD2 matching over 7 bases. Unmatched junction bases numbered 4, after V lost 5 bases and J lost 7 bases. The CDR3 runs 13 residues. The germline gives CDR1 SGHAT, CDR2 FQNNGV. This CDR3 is CASSRGVNGELFF. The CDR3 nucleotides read TGTGCCAGCAGCCGGGGGGTTAACGGGGAGCTGTTTTTT.

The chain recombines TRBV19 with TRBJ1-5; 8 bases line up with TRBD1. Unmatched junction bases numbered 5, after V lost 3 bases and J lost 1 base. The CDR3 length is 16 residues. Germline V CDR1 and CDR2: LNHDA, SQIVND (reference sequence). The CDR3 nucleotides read TGTGCCAGTAGTATGGGACGACAGGGGAGCAATCAGCCCCAGCATTTT. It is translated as CASSMGRQGSNQPQHF.

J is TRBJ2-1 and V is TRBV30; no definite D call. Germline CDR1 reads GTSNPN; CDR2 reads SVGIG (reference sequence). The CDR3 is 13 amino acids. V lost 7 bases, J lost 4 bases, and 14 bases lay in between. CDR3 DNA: TGTGCCTTAAACCCTTACAATTACAATGAGCAGTTCTTC. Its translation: CALNPYNYNEQFF. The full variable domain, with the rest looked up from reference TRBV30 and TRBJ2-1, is SQTIHQWPATLVQPVGSPLSLECTVEGTSNPNLYWYRQAAGRGLQLLFYSVGIGQISSEVPQNLSASRPQDRQFILSSKKLLLSDSGFYLCALNPYNYNEQFFGPGTRLTVL.